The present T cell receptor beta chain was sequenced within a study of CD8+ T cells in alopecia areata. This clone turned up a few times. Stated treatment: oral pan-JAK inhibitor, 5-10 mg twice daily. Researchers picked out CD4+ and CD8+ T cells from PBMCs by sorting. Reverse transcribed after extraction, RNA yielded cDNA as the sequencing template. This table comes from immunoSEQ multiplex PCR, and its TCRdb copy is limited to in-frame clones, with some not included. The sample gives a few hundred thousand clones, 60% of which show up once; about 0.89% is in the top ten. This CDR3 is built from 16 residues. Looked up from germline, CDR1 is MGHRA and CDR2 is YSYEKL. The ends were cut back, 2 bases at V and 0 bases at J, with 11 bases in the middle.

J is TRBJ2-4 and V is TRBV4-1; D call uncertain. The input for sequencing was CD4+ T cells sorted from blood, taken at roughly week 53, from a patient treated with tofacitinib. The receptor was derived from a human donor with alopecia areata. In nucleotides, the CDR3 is TGCGCCAGCAGCCAATTGGGCCTTCTAGCCAAAAACATTCAGTACTTC. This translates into CASSQLGLLAKNIQYF.